The 15 T cell receptor beta chains reported below all come from one sample, sequenced in a study of blood T cell repertoires in COVID-19. Using immunoSEQ multiplex PCR, the repertoire was profiled, and TCRdb retains in-frame clones only, with some absent. This table has about 200,000 clones, about nine tenths appearing once. The sample was peripheral blood. The receptors derive from a woman in her seventies with acute or convalescent COVID-19.

The genes are TRBV7-2 and TRBJ1-5; 8 nucleotides line up with TRBD1. CDR1 and CDR2 (germline): SGHTA, FQGNSA. This CDR3 region has 14 residues. V was pared by 5 bases and J by 6 bases, with 6 bases of the junction left unmatched. The CDR3 spells CASSPGQGSQPQHF. The CDR3, as DNA: TGTGCCAGCAGCCCCGGACAGGGTAGTCAGCCCCAGCATTTT.

The V and J genes are TRBV11-2 and TRBJ1-2; the D is unclear. V gave up 5 bases and J gave up 5 bases, with 12 bases separating them. The CDR3 runs to 13 residues. The germline CDR1 and CDR2 sequences are SGHAT and FQNNGV. The CDR3 sequence: CASSPLGQYGYTF. The CDR3 nucleotides read TGTGCCAGCAGCCCCTTGGGCCAGTATGGCTACACCTTC.

The chain uses TRBV7-2 and TRBJ1-2; TRBD1 aligns across 7 bases. The CDR3 has 14 residues. Trimming at V came to 1 base and at J to 8 bases, leaving 7 bases not matched to a gene. CDR1 and CDR2 (germline): SGHTA, FQGNSA. CDR3 in DNA: TGTGCCAGCAGCTTAGAGCAGACAGGGAAGGGCTACACCTTC. It yields the protein CASSLEQTGKGYTF.

The V call is TRBV6-1, the J call TRBJ2-2; 12 bases line up with TRBD1. CDR1 and CDR2 from the germline V gene are MNHNS and SASEGT. The junction had 8 bases not matched to a gene; V was cut back by 8 bases and J by 7 bases. The CDR3 sequence is 15 residues long. CDR3 amino acids: CASRPGQGAIGELFF. The DNA of the CDR3 is TGTGCCAGCCGGCCGGGACAGGGGGCAATCGGGGAGCTGTTTTTT.

This chain uses TRBV5-8 with TRBJ1-5; 8 nucleotides align to TRBD1. CDR1 and CDR2 (germline): SGHTS, YDEGEE. The CDR3 has 15 amino acids. V shed 4 bases and J 7 bases; nucleotides not matched to a gene: 10. This CDR3 reads CASSRSDREGQPQHF. In DNA, the CDR3 is TGTGCCAGCAGCAGGTCGGACAGGGAAGGCCAGCCCCAGCATTTT. The entire variable domain, with the rest obtained from reference TRBV5-8 and TRBJ1-5, is as follows: EAGVTQSPTHLIKTRGQQATLRCSPISGHTSVYWYQQALGLGLQFLLWYDEGEERNRGNFPPRFSGRQFPNYSSELNVNALELEDSALYLCASSRSDREGQPQHFGDGTRLSIL.

This clone was seen a few times. V usage is TRBV5-5 and J usage is TRBJ1-1; 9 bases map to TRBD1. The junction had 3 bases not matched to a gene; V was cut back by 3 bases and J by 3 bases. Germline V CDR1 and CDR2: SGHKS, YYEKEE (reference sequence). CDR3 size: 14 residues. The CDR3: CASSWGDRDTEAFF. Written as DNA, the CDR3 is TGTGCCAGCAGCTGGGGGGACAGGGACACTGAAGCTTTCTTT.

The rearrangement links TRBV18 to TRBJ2-2; D call uncertain. Trimming pared 5 bases from V and 2 bases from J, leaving 15 bases between. Looked up from germline, CDR1 is KGHSH and CDR2 is LQKENI. The CDR3 runs 16 residues. CDR3 amino acids: CASSSSRVLNTGELFF. The CDR3 DNA follows: TGTGCCAGCTCATCCTCTCGAGTCCTTAACACCGGGGAGCTGTTTTTT.

J is TRBJ2-5 and V is TRBV4-3, with 7 bases fitting TRBD2. J was trimmed by 4 bases and V by 0 bases; bases with no gene match: 11. The CDR3 has 17 residues. Germline CDR1 reads LGHNA; CDR2 reads YSLEER. The CDR3 DNA is TGCGCCAGCAGCCAAGATCTCCCCAGCGGGGCAGGAGAGACCCAGTACTTC. It translates to CASSQDLPSGAGETQYF.

The J gene is TRBJ2-2, the V gene TRBV18, with TRBD1 matching 9 bases. CDR1 KGHSH and CDR2 LQKENI come from the germline V gene. The CDR3 is 18 residues long. V lost 3 bases and J lost 2; bases outside the gene matches: 10. CDR3 loop: CASSPGVGTGLNTGELFF. As DNA, the CDR3 is TGTGCCAGCTCACCGGGAGTCGGGACAGGGTTAAACACCGGGGAGCTGTTTTTT.

V and J are TRBV19 and TRBJ2-1; 9 bases are a match to TRBD1. After removal of 3 bases from V and 0 bases from J, the junction contained 3 bases not matched to a gene. The CDR3 contains 16 residues. CDR1 is LNHDA and CDR2 is SQIVND in the germline V gene (reference sequence). CDR3 in amino acids: CASSIGQGNSYNEQFF. CDR3 bases: TGTGCCAGTAGTATCGGACAGGGGAACTCCTACAATGAGCAGTTCTTC.

The chain is built from TRBV29-1 and TRBJ2-1; D is perhaps TRBD1 (6 bases). This CDR3 is built from 13 residues. V lost 5 bases, J lost 8 bases, and 16 bases lay in between. Germline CDR1 and CDR2: SQVTM and ANQGSEA. DNA for the CDR3: TGCAGCGTTTCCGAGGGGGTGTATGATGAGCAGTTCTTC. The encoded protein is CSVSEGVYDEQFF.

This clone has just one count. The genes are TRBV10-3 and TRBJ2-2; 7 positions match TRBD2. Unmatched junction bases numbered 10, after V lost 4 bases and J lost 5 bases. The CDR3 totals 16 residues. Germline values: CDR1 ENHRY, CDR2 SYGVKD. The CDR3 coding sequence is TGTGCCATCAGTGGACGCGGGAGAGACTTTACCGGGGAGCTGTTTTTT. Its protein product is CAISGRGRDFTGELFF.

The chain has TRBV4-1 and TRBJ2-1; 7 nucleotides agree with TRBD1. This CDR3 contains 17 residues. Trimming took 1 base from V and 1 from J; bases not matched to a gene: 7. CDR1 is MGHRA and CDR2 is YSYEKL in the germline V gene. In DNA form, the CDR3 reads TGCGCCAGCAGCCAAGTGTTAGGGGGCCGATCCTACAATGAGCAGTTCTTC. Protein product: CASSQVLGGRSYNEQFF.

The rearrangement uses TRBV10-2 and TRBJ1-5; 7 positions agree with TRBD1. V trimming: 10 bases; J trimming: 4 bases; junction bases outside the gene matches: 7. CDR3 length: 13 residues. The germline gives CDR1 WSHSY, CDR2 SAAADI. CDR3 loop: CATQGRGNQPQHF. DNA for the CDR3: TGCGCCACACAGGGGCGGGGAAATCAGCCCCAGCATTTT.

Only one count was recorded for this clone. This rearrangement joins TRBV5-4 to TRBJ2-5; unclear D gene. CDR3 size: 13 residues. Between the trimmed V and J ends, which lost 0 bases and 4 bases, there was a span of 7 bases. Germline V gene lookup returns CDR1 SGHNT and CDR2 YYREEE (reference sequence). The CDR3 spells CASSLDTVETQYF. CDR3 in DNA: TGTGCCAGCAGCTTGGACACAGTAGAGACCCAGTACTTC.